This record covers a single T cell receptor (beta chain). The sample holds one count of this clone. There is no known antigen for this receptor. The input lacks base qualities; no much larger clone sits a single base away. The data were taken from a study of shared clonotypes between healthy human individuals (dated by TCRdb to 2018 to 2021). About the investigation overall: The cohort comprised a couple of women and a few men aged 18 to 49 years. To estimate repertoire size and how much clonotypes are shared between individuals, the study performed deep sequencing of blood TCR repertoires from a handful of healthy adults. For each donor, CD4 naive and CD4 memory were each given three plates, CD8 naive was given two plates, and CD8 memory was given one plate. Each donor's leukapheresis produced roughly between roughly 0.94 and 9.5 billion PBMCs. To increase sequencing depth and limit assay-specific biases, TCR repertoire library preparation and sequencing were carried out by different laboratories using diverse techniques.

Using the deep immunoSEQ assay, TCR CDR3 regions were amplified from genomic DNA by multiplex PCR. Extracted genomic DNA from each cell subset was spread evenly across all wells of several immunoSEQ 96-well plates, with each plate serving as a replicate. Each replicate PCR for sorted subsets received approximately 220 ng genomic DNA, equal to roughly 29,000 T cell genomes. Purified libraries were quantified with a Qubit 3.0 fluorometer, sized on a Bioanalyzer 2100, and re-quantified with the KAPA Library Quantification kit. Every immunoSEQ 96-well plate was sequenced on a dedicated single-read 150-cycle Illumina NextSeq 550 flow cell. The authors processed their data as follows. Because the immunoSEQ output held only junctional sequences and lacked quality scores, the filtering could not match the filtering applied to full-length reads. Sequences were annotated with PyIR, a Python wrapper for IgBLAST v1.9, using IMGT germline references to assign V/J genes and CDR3. Reads were removed for weak V/J assignments (E-value above 1e-6), missing CDR3, stop codons, out-of-frame junctions, or ambiguous translated residues. V3J clonotypes were defined as sequences sharing the same inferred V gene, J gene, and CDR3 amino acid sequence. To compute the percentage overlap between repertoires, the number of shared unique clonotypes was divided by the size of the smaller repertoire. RTK rarefaction, the Chao1 estimator, and Recon v2.1 estimates of unobserved clonotypes were used to assess repertoire richness. OLGA was used to compute generation probabilities for all TCRbeta clonotypes that the gDNA method yielded from several donors. In TCRdb, the immuneACCESS table is reduced to in-frame sequences with V and J assigned. These tables do not hold every clone; where another copy was compared, an unresolved V gene accounts for under half, and the others remain unexplained. The DNA was the basis for D and trimming; V, J and clone size are from that table. The sample contains approximately 530,000 clones, 95% to 96% of them found a single time. The ten most abundant clones make up about 0.059% of the sample.

The donors were healthy, HIV-negative adults with no recently reported acute infections or vaccinations. Every donor was a Caucasian adult residing in Nashville, Tennessee, USA. CD4+ T cells were enriched by magnetic negative selection; naive cells were then positively selected on CD45RA, and the negative fraction formed the memory subset. After blood collection by leukapheresis, PBMCs were isolated using Ficoll-Histopaque density gradient centrifugation and then cryopreserved in the vapor phase of liquid nitrogen. Analytical flow cytometry was used to check the purity and quantity of each magnetically sorted T cell population. From each sorted fraction, genomic DNA was isolated and quantified by UV absorbance on a Nanodrop 2000c. Overall study results and their limits: Compared with non-shared clonotypes, clonotypes shared by all four sorted-subset donors had higher generation probabilities. Sampling was restricted to blood, and TCR repertoires in tissue are likely to differ from TCR repertoires in blood. About 4.5% of naive CD4, 3.5% of naive CD8, about 2.4% of memory CD4, and 0.4% of memory CD8 clonotypes were shared across several donors. Based on pairwise subsampling, the degree of clonotype sharing among donors was expected to be affected by sequencing depth. Naive subsets generally had larger estimated clonotype richness than memory subsets did. Because the study included only a small number of donors, the genetic and exposure-history diversity represented was limited. Even with the large sequencing depth, rarefaction of the sorted-subset datasets indicated that sequencing was incomplete.

Material for sequencing was naive CD4+ T cells sorted from blood. The cell subset or site label of this sample denotes: CD45RA+ positively selected. The receptor was derived from a woman aged 25 to 45 in good health.

The CDR3 region: CASSLALWGEGTDTQYF. The DNA sequence follows: TGTGCCAGCAGCTTAGCGCTCTGGGGGGAGGGCACAGATACGCAGTATTTT. The chain joins TRBV7-6 to TRBJ2-3, and perhaps TRBD2 as D gene, on 6 matching bases. Looking up the germline V gene yields CDR1 SGHVS and CDR2 FNYEAQ. The cysteine opens and the phenylalanine closes a CDR3 of 17 amino acids. Only the CDR3 DNA stays, 51 bases, in frame from base 1. V and J lose 0 bases and 1 base, and a span of 14 bases separates them. The full variable domain, with segments outside the CDR3 supplied by the reference TRBV7-6 and TRBJ2-3 proteins, appears as GAGVSQSPRYKVTKRGQDVALRCDPISGHVSLYWYRQALGQGPEFLTYFNYEAQQDKSGLPNDRFSAERPEGSISTLTIQRTEQRDSAMYRCASSLALWGEGTDTQYFGPGTRLTVL.